A single sample gave rise to the 32 T cell receptor beta chains below, sequenced in a study of tumor-infiltrating lymphocytes in oesophageal squamous cell carcinoma. Via MiXCR, TCRdb re-called the PCR reads, giving one row per CDR3 protein. The sample contains roughly 17,000 distinct CDR3 sequences, roughly 53% of which appear only once. The sample taken for sequencing was esophageal tumor tissue. These receptors all come from a male donor with esophageal squamous cell carcinoma.

The chain links TRBV10-1 to TRBJ2-3, with 13 nucleotides matching TRBD2. The J call may be incorrect, as the DNA end agrees better with TRBJ2-7. The CDR3 is 18 amino acids. The V gene's germline CDR1 is WNHNN and CDR2 SYGVQD (reference sequence). The DNA for the CDR3 is TGCGCCAGCAGTGAGTTACTAGCGGGAGGGCAGCACACAGATACGCAGTACTTC. It encodes CASSELLAGGQHTDTQYF.

The V call is TRBV27, the J call TRBJ2-4, with D tentatively TRBD1 (7 bases). Germline loops: CDR1 MNHEY, CDR2 SMNVEV (reference sequence). The CDR3 runs 16 residues. Trimming left V 6 bases short and J 7 bases short, with 22 bases between. CDR3 DNA sequence: TGTGCCAGCAGCCGAACTCAGACAGGGAGGAAGAACATTCAGTACTTC. As protein: CASSRTQTGRKNIQYF.

This chain links TRBV7-2 with TRBJ2-5; the match to TRBD2 covers 14 bases. This CDR3 contains 15 residues. Germline CDR1 and CDR2: SGHTA and FQGNSA. V trimming: 5 bases; J trimming: 11 bases; junction bases outside the gene matches: 10. CDR3 loop: CASSPGLAGEREQYF. CDR3 bases: TGTGCCAGCAGCCCGGGACTAGCGGGAGAACGAGAGCAGTACTTC.

This clonotype turned up a few times. The chain employs TRBV7-2 and TRBJ2-7, with D possibly TRBD1 on 7 matching bases. CDR3 size: 15 residues. V lost 4 bases to trimming and J lost 6 bases, with 19 bases between them. In germline, CDR1 is SGHTA, CDR2 FQGNSA. In nucleotides, the CDR3 is TGTGCCAGCAGCTCTACGGACAGGAGGGGTTCCGAGCAGTACTTC. Its translation: CASSSTDRRGSEQYF.

By frequency in the sample, this clonotype is medium-sized. V gene TRBV6-1 combines with J gene TRBJ2-7; 8 nucleotides align to TRBD1. V was clipped by 7 bases and J by 7 bases; unmatched bases: 12. Germline V gene data show CDR1 as MNHNS and CDR2 as SASEGT. This CDR3 has 14 amino acids. CDR3 sequence: CASKVDRGREEQYF. The CDR3 DNA reads TGTGCCAGCAAAGTCGACAGGGGTAGAGAGGAGCAGTACTTC.

The rearrangement joins TRBV6-6 to TRBJ1-2; TRBD1 agrees at 10 bases. The CDR3 is 21 residues long. Trimming at V came to 3 bases and at J to 3 bases, leaving 22 bases not matched to a gene. CDR1 is MNHNY and CDR2 is SVGAGI in the germline V gene (reference sequence). The CDR3 sequence: CASSYRLPYLAGTGEHYGYTF. DNA for the CDR3: TGTGCCAGCAGTTATCGATTGCCCTACTTAGCTGGGACAGGGGAACACTATGGCTACACCTTC.

This chain connects TRBV6-1 to TRBJ2-5; the D is unclear. The J call is doubtful: the DNA matches TRBJ2-1 better. This CDR3 spans 13 amino acids. The V gene's germline CDR1 is MNHNS and CDR2 SASEGT. CDR3 sequence (DNA): TGTGCCAGCAGTTATACCAACTTGAATGAGCAGTTCTTC. Amino acid sequence: CASSYTNLNEQFF.

This clonotype showed up just a few times. The chain joins TRBV7-6 to TRBJ2-5, with D possibly being TRBD1 (5 bases). Trimming took 2 bases from V and 4 from J, leaving 17 bases between them. The V gene's germline CDR1 is SGHVS and CDR2 FNYEAQ. The CDR3 contains 16 residues. CDR3 DNA sequence: TGTGCCAGCAGCTTACAGGGAAAAACCCCCCGAGAGACCCAGTACTTC. Protein sequence: CASSLQGKTPRETQYF. Using reference TRBV7-6 and TRBJ2-5 for the parts outside the CDR3, the full variable domain is GAGVSQSPRYKVTKRGQDVALRCDPISGHVSLYWYRQALGQGPEFLTYFNYEAQQDKSGLPNDRFSAERPEGSISTLTIQRTEQRDSAMYRCASSLQGKTPRETQYFGPGTRLLVL.

V gene TRBV6-1 combines with J gene TRBJ2-1; D may correspond to TRBD1 or TRBD2 (5 bases each). The J call may be mistaken, given a closer DNA end match to TRBJ2-5. The CDR3 sequence is 15 residues long. The germline CDR1 and CDR2 sequences are MNHNS and SASEGT. This CDR3 is CASSNFQGELETQYF. The DNA of the CDR3 is TGTGCCAGCAGCAACTTCCAGGGAGAACTTGAGACCCAGTACTTC.

V and J are TRBV7-9 and TRBJ1-2; 8 bases map to TRBD1. The germline gives CDR1 SEHNR, CDR2 FQNEAQ (reference sequence). Unmatched junction bases numbered 8, after V lost 6 bases and J lost 5 bases. The CDR3 has 14 residues. CDR3 in DNA: TGTGCCAGCAGACCCCGGGACAGGAATTATGGCTACACCTTC. Translating it yields CASRPRDRNYGYTF.

The V call is TRBV7-2, the J call TRBJ2-5; TRBD2 matches 9 bases. Gene TRBJ2-1 matches the end of the DNA better, so the J call may be wrong. This CDR3 comprises 18 residues. CDR1 is SGHTA, CDR2 FQGNSA, per germline. The CDR3 DNA follows: TGTGCCAGCAGCTTAAACCTAGCGGGAACTATTAAGTACAATGAGCAGTTCTTC. Its translation is CASSLNLAGTIKYNEQFF.

The chain is built from TRBV12-3 or TRBV12-4 and TRBJ1-5; D is undetermined. CDR3 length equals 14 residues. V was cut by 3 bases and J by 6 bases, with 12 bases left in between. The CDR3 DNA follows: TGTGCCAGCAGTTTGTCCGCCACGGGTCAGCCCCAGCATTTT. Translating gives CASSLSATGQPQHF.

This clonotype counts as medium-sized. The gene calls are TRBV7-2 and TRBJ2-3; 8 nucleotides match TRBD2. The CDR3 totals 15 residues. The junction had 8 bases not matched to a gene; V was cut back by 6 bases and J by 3 bases. Looked up from germline, CDR1 is SGHTA and CDR2 is FQGNSA. The CDR3: CASRPGGGRTDTQYF. For the CDR3, the DNA is TGTGCCAGCAGGCCGGGCGGGGGGCGAACAGATACGCAGTATTTT.

Many counts were recorded for this clonotype. V gene TRBV9 combines with J gene TRBJ2-1; no reliable D call. With 0 bases removed from V and 8 bases from J, the gap between germline ends came to 15 bases. Germline CDR1 is SGDLS and CDR2 is YYNGEE. This CDR3 contains 15 residues. This CDR3 is CASSVDSEASHEQFF. The CDR3, as DNA: TGTGCCAGCAGCGTAGACAGTGAAGCAAGCCATGAGCAGTTCTTC. Supplemented by reference TRBV9 and TRBJ2-1, the full variable domain reads DSGVTQTPKHLITATGQRVTLRCSPRSGDLSVYWYQQSLDQGLQFLIQYYNGEERAKGNILERFSAQQFPDLHSELNLSSLELGDSALYFCASSVDSEASHEQFFGPGTRLTVL.

Ten or more counts support this clonotype. V and J are TRBV6-1 and TRBJ1-2; D gene uncertain. Between the trimmed V and J ends, which lost 6 bases and 4 bases, there was a span of 12 bases. The germline gives CDR1 MNHNS, CDR2 SASEGT. The CDR3 is 13 amino acids. CDR3 region: CASSRGQSYGYTF. For the CDR3, the DNA is TGTGCCAGCAGCAGAGGGCAGAGCTATGGCTACACCTTC.

With regard to this clonotype: The CDR3 does not end in the conserved phenylalanine or tryptophan, so this is likely a read error. No DNA is shown, since the ends of the CDR3 on it are uncertain; the CDR3 is the one TCRdb lists. The chain links TRBV7-2 to TRBJ2-6. Germline V gives CDR1 SGHTA, CDR2 FQGNSA. The CDR3 extends over 8 residues, inclusive of both ends. The CDR3 protein is CASIMGTS.

In its sample, this clonotype was seen many times. The chain combines TRBV28 with TRBJ1-1; 9 bases are shared with TRBD1. CDR1 is MDHEN and CDR2 is SYDVKM in the germline V gene. Germline trimming cut 5 bases from V and 7 bases from J; bases unmatched to any gene: 5. The CDR3 is 13 residues long. CDR3 DNA sequence: TGTGCCAGCAGTCCGGGGGACAGGGATGAAGCTTTCTTT. Translation: CASSPGDRDEAFF.

This clonotype has at least ten counts. This chain connects TRBV7-3 to TRBJ2-3; 11 bases line up with TRBD2. From germline, CDR1 is SGHTA and CDR2 FQGTGA. The CDR3 is made up of 15 amino acids. With V trimmed by 3 bases and J by 3 bases, 2 bases remained unmatched. The CDR3 here is CASSLTSGETDTQYF. CDR3 nucleotides: TGTGCCAGCAGCTTGACTAGCGGGGAGACAGATACGCAGTATTTT.

The CDR3 nucleotides are TGTGCCAGCAGCCAATCGAGGGCCGGGTCACCCCTCCACTTT. This gives the protein CASSQSRAGSPLHF. The chain carries TRBV3-1 and TRBJ1-6; unclear D gene. Germline assignment: CDR1 LGHDT and CDR2 YNNKEL (reference sequence). CDR3 length: 14 amino acids. Trimming removed 2 bases at V and 10 bases at J, with 12 bases between.

This clonotype was counted ten times or more. V and J are TRBV10-2 and TRBJ2-4; weak D call: TRBD2 (6 bases). Gene TRBJ2-3 matches the end of the DNA better, so the J call may be wrong. The CDR3 is 15 residues long. The germline V gene has CDR1 WSHSY and CDR2 SAAADI. The CDR3 protein is CASSEIGGSADTQYF. The CDR3 nucleotides are TGCGCCAGCAGTGAGATCGGAGGGAGCGCAGATACGCAGTATTTT.

This clonotype has just a few counts. J is TRBJ2-5 and V is TRBV20-1; 11 positions match TRBD2. The better agreement between TRBJ2-1 and the DNA end casts doubt on the J call. CDR1 is DFQATT and CDR2 is SNEGSKA in the germline V gene (reference sequence). CDR3 length equals 16 residues. CDR3 in amino acids: CSASSSGRTSVNEQFF. The CDR3 nucleotides read TGCAGTGCTAGTTCTAGCGGGAGGACGTCAGTCAATGAGCAGTTCTTC.

With regard to this clonotype: This CDR3 is missing its conserved last phenylalanine or tryptophan, likely due to a read error. The limits of the CDR3 on the DNA are not certain, so only TCRdb's listed CDR3 is given. The rearrangement joins TRBV7-8 to TRBJ1-1. The CDR3 is 9 amino acids in total, end residues counted. Germline V gene lookup returns CDR1 SGHVS and CDR2 FQNEAQ. CDR3 loop: CASSSEDGQ.

The rearrangement uses TRBV9 and TRBJ2-3; D is unresolved. The germline gives CDR1 SGDLS, CDR2 YYNGEE. V was trimmed by 0 bases and J by 2 bases, leaving 10 bases between them. The CDR3 has 15 amino acids. In DNA, the CDR3 is TGTGCCAGCAGCGTAGGAGGTATTCCCACAGATACGCAGTATTTT. It is translated as CASSVGGIPTDTQYF.

This sequence joins TRBV12-3 or TRBV12-4 and TRBJ2-3; TRBD2 matches at 9 bases. V trimming: 6 bases; J trimming: 5 bases; junction bases outside the gene matches: 9. The CDR3 is made up of 15 amino acids. The CDR3 DNA is TGTGCCAGCAGGGAAAGGGCTAGCGGGAAAGATACGCAGTATTTT. Translating it yields CASRERASGKDTQYF.

This chain joins TRBV5-1 and TRBJ2-5, with D possibly being TRBD2 (6 bases). The last part of the DNA fits TRBJ2-1 better; the J call may be wrong. Germline V gene data show CDR1 as SGHRS and CDR2 as YFSETQ. The CDR3 extends over 15 amino acids. The CDR3 DNA sequence: TGCGCCAGCAGCCACTTAGCGGAGCCCTACAATGAGCAGTTCTTC. Translating it yields CASSHLAEPYNEQFF.

This chain links TRBV28 with TRBJ2-4, with TRBD1 as a possible D gene (6 bases). Germline V gene sequence: CDR1 MDHEN, CDR2 SYDVKM. The CDR3 totals 14 residues. Trimming left V 8 bases short and J 15 bases short, with 26 bases between. This CDR3 reads CASLVDSGTGELYF. The CDR3 nucleotides read TGTGCCAGCCTGGTGGACAGTGGCACCGGGGAGCTGTACTTC. Variable domain in full (rest from reference TRBV28 and TRBJ2-4): DVKVTQSSRYLVKRTGEKVFLECVQDMDHENMFWYRQDPGLGLRLIYFSYDVKMKEKGDIPEGYSVSREKKERFSLILESASTNQTSMYLCASLVDSGTGELYFGAGTRLSVL.

The chain combines TRBV5-3 with TRBJ2-7; D gene uncertain. TRBV5-3 counts as an open reading frame of uncertain function. CDR3 length equals 12 residues. The V end lost 8 bases, the J end lost 7 bases, and 16 bases lay between the germline ends. This CDR3 reads CASSHPGNEQYF. As DNA, the CDR3 is TGTGCCAGCAGTCACCCTGGCAATGAGCAGTACTTC.

This clonotype was seen more than once but under ten times. This chain's CDR3 is CASSVGTPGANVLTF. The CDR3 DNA sequence: TGTGCCAGCAGCGTAGGGACACCTGGGGCCAACGTCCTGACTTTC. This sequence joins TRBV6-1 and TRBJ2-6; D perhaps matches TRBD1 (6 bases). The CDR3 has 15 residues. V was cut by 6 bases and J by 2 bases, with 11 bases left in between. From germline, CDR1 is MNHNS and CDR2 SASEGT.

The J gene is TRBJ2-5, the V gene TRBV7-8; no clear D gene. The J call is doubtful: the DNA matches TRBJ2-7 better. CDR3 length equals 13 residues. From germline, CDR1 is SGHVS and CDR2 FQNEAQ. The CDR3 region has the DNA TGTGCCAGCAGCTTAGCTGAAGGATACGAGCAGTACTTC. Amino acid sequence: CASSLAEGYEQYF.

The J gene is TRBJ2-3, the V gene TRBV7-4; TRBD2 matches 8 bases. This CDR3 has 14 residues. Germline lookup yields CDR1 SGHVT and CDR2 SQSDAQ. J gave up 5 bases and V 5 bases, and 6 bases lay outside the gene matches. DNA for the CDR3: TGTGCCAGCAGCGGAGGACTAGCTATAGATACGCAGTATTTT. This translates into CASSGGLAIDTQYF.

The CDR3 DNA reads TGTGCCAGCAGCTTAGCTGGGCCCCGCCATGGAGGTGACACTGAAGCTTTCTTT. This gives the protein CASSLAGPRHGGDTEAFF. This chain uses TRBV7-6 with TRBJ1-1; D call uncertain. The CDR3 extends over 18 amino acids. The V and J ends lost 0 bases and 3 bases respectively, with 20 bases between them. CDR1 SGHVS and CDR2 FNYEAQ come from the germline V gene.

This sequence joins TRBV28 and TRBJ2-5; tentatively, D is TRBD1 (5 bases). Near its end, the DNA agrees better with TRBJ1-2, so the J call may be wrong. CDR3 length equals 14 residues. Germline-derived CDR1 and CDR2 are MDHEN and SYDVKM. This chain's CDR3 is CASSLLQAFYGYTF. The CDR3 nucleotides are TGTGCCAGCAGTCTATTACAGGCGTTCTATGGCTACACCTTC.